This T cell receptor (beta chain) is from a study of CD8+ T cells in alopecia areata. Sequencing used cDNA as its template, made by extracting RNA and reverse transcribing it. TCRdb's table, derived via immunoSEQ multiplex PCR, lists solely in-frame clones and lacks some. The table shows approximately 110,000 clones, with about 60% occurring only once. Treatment given: oral pan-JAK inhibitor, 5-10 mg twice daily. This clone was seen a handful of times. The input for sequencing was CD8+ T cells sorted from blood, taken at week 24, from a patient treated with tofacitinib. The clonotype comes from a human donor with alopecia areata.

The CDR3 loop is CASSLGLGQGVDEQYF. CDR3 coding DNA: TGTGCCAGCAGCTTAGGTTTAGGGCAGGGGGTCGACGAGCAGTACTTC. This sequence joins TRBV11-2 and TRBJ2-7; 7 bases line up with TRBD1. V gave up 1 base and J gave up 5 bases; unmatched junction bases: 11. This CDR3 region has 16 residues. CDR1 is SGHAT and CDR2 is FQNNGV in the germline V gene.